This TCR beta chain was sequenced for a study of human T cells and chemical hapten exposure. As for time point: pre-sensitization, week 0. As for treatment: therapeutic diphenylcyclopropenone sensitization with weekly scalp DPC. This CDR3 region has 16 residues. With 1 base removed from V and 0 bases from J, the gap between germline ends came to 13 bases. Germline V CDR1 and CDR2: SNHLY, FYNNEI. Using its own MiXCR run on the RACE reads, TCRdb lists one record per CDR3 protein. This table has 90,000 or so distinct CDR3 sequences, 7.5% to 9.5% appearing once. The material sequenced was whole blood, taken in connection with sensitization to the hapten diphenylcyclopropenone (DPC). This TCR was recovered from a middle-aged man with alopecia areata. Some clones in this sample may be carry-over from other donors' samples. This chain connects TRBV2 to TRBJ2-7; D gene ambiguous. CDR3: CASSEDSLLSSYEQYV. CDR3 nucleotide sequence: TGTGCCAGCAGTGAAGATTCCCTGTTGAGCTCCTACGAGCAGTACGTC.